A single sample gave rise to the 28 T cell receptor beta chains below, sequenced in a study of T cell responses to AZD1222 COVID-19 vaccine. The protocol was immunoSEQ multiplex PCR, while the TCRdb copy is restricted to in-frame clones and leaves out a portion. The table lists 120,000 to 150,000 clones, more than 85% of them singletons. The input for sequencing was peripheral blood, taken on day 0 of AZD1222 vaccination. The receptors stem from an adult in good health.

The chain carries TRBV5-1 and TRBJ2-7; 11 bases fit TRBD1. CDR1 is SGHRS and CDR2 is YFSETQ in the germline V gene. The CDR3 runs 15 residues. V lost 5 bases and J lost 4; bases outside the gene matches: 8. CDR3 residues: CASRSGQGELYEQYF. The CDR3 DNA is TGCGCCAGCAGGTCGGGACAGGGGGAACTATACGAGCAGTACTTC.

The chain has TRBV6-5 and TRBJ2-5, with a possible D match to TRBD1 (5 bases). Germline CDR1 reads MNHEY; CDR2 reads SVGAGI. There are 14 residues in the CDR3. Trimming took off 2 bases at V and 8 bases at J, with 15 bases between the two ends. Here the CDR3 DNA reads TGTGCCAGCAGTTACGGGGCTCCGATGGGAACCCAGTACTTC. Its protein is CASSYGAPMGTQYF.

The rearrangement uses TRBV19 and TRBJ1-1; no clear D gene. V dropped 8 bases and J dropped 2 bases, with 12 bases sitting between them. Germline CDR1 LNHDA, CDR2 SQIVND (reference sequence). This CDR3 is built from 13 residues. CDR3 protein: CASRNTVNTEAFF. The CDR3 region has the DNA TGTGCCAGTCGCAATACAGTTAACACTGAAGCTTTCTTT.

This clone was observed a few times. V is TRBV3-1 (or the pseudogene TRBV3-2) and J is TRBJ1-1; 7 bases match TRBD1. CDR1 is LGHDT and CDR2 is YNNKEL in the germline V gene (reference sequence). V was pared by 4 bases and J by 10 bases, with 9 bases of the junction left unmatched. The CDR3 loop spans 13 amino acids. DNA of the CDR3: TGTGCCAGCAGCCGAGACAGGGCCCACGGAGCTTTCTTT. It translates to CASSRDRAHGAFF.

The chain employs TRBV6-5 and TRBJ2-1; D possibly corresponds to TRBD2 (6 bases). This CDR3 has 15 amino acids. Per germline, CDR1 MNHEY and CDR2 SVGAGI. V was cut by 0 bases and J by 4 bases, with 10 bases left in between. For the CDR3, the DNA is TGTGCCAGCAGTTACTCCCGGGACTTTTACAATGAGCAGTTCTTC. Amino acids: CASSYSRDFYNEQFF.

The chain uses TRBV6-2 or TRBV6-3 and TRBJ2-2, with 7 bases matching TRBD1. This CDR3 comprises 14 residues. Trimming removed 5 bases from V and 5 bases from J; junction bases left unmatched: 5. Germline V CDR1 and CDR2: MNHEY, SVGEGT. The CDR3 is CASSGTGETGELFF. In DNA, the CDR3 is TGTGCCAGCAGTGGAACAGGGGAAACCGGGGAGCTGTTTTTT.

This chain uses TRBV7-8 with TRBJ1-1, with D possibly TRBD1 on 6 matching bases. The CDR3 extends over 16 amino acids. V dropped 0 bases and J dropped 0 bases, with 11 bases sitting between them. CDR1 and CDR2 from the germline V gene are SGHVS and FQNEAQ. Here the CDR3 DNA reads TGTGCCAGCAGCTTAGCGGACAGAATCATGAACACTGAAGCTTTCTTT. It specifies CASSLADRIMNTEAFF.

The chain employs TRBV18 and TRBJ2-5; 9 positions agree with TRBD2. Unmatched junction bases numbered 2, after V lost 5 bases and J lost 4 bases. This CDR3 is 13 amino acids long. Germline V gives CDR1 KGHSH, CDR2 LQKENI. The CDR3 spells CASSGLAPETQYF. DNA of the CDR3: TGTGCCAGCTCAGGACTAGCGCCAGAGACCCAGTACTTC.

Notes on this clone: Other nucleotide sequences in the sample specify the same CDR3. V usage is TRBV29-1 and J usage is TRBJ2-7; the match to TRBD1 covers 8 bases. The ends lost 3 bases at V and 2 bases at J; junction bases unmatched: 6. The germline V gene encodes CDR1 SQVTM and CDR2 ANQGSEA. The CDR3 is 14 amino acids. The DNA of the CDR3 is TGCAGCGTTGAGAGAGGGACAGGAACCTACGAGCAGTACTTC. Translated, it gives CSVERGTGTYEQYF.

The chain links TRBV12-5 to TRBJ1-5; D gene unclear. This CDR3 is 16 amino acids long. Trimming pared 2 bases from V and 0 bases from J, leaving 11 bases between. Germline CDR1 reads LGHNT; CDR2 reads FRNRAP. This chain's CDR3 is CASGLLPGYSNQPQHF. The CDR3 DNA reads TGTGCTAGTGGTTTGCTCCCGGGATATAGCAATCAGCCCCAGCATTTT.

The chain is built from TRBV7-7 and TRBJ2-1; TRBD2 matches 10 bases. The V segment lost 1 base and the J segment 7 bases; nucleotides outside the gene matches: 4. The CDR3 totals 15 residues. CDR1 is SSHAT, CDR2 FNYEAQ, per germline (reference sequence). DNA for the CDR3: TGTGCCAGCAGCTTAGGACTAGCGGGTGAGAATGAGCAGTTCTTC. Protein: CASSLGLAGENEQFF.

This clone was counted once. The gene calls are TRBV7-6 and TRBJ2-5; the match to TRBD2 covers 12 bases. Germline V gene data show CDR1 as SGHVS and CDR2 as FNYEAQ. After removal of 1 base from V and 1 base from J, the junction contained 4 bases not matched to a gene. There are 17 residues in the CDR3. This CDR3 is CASSLGGLAGFQETQYF. CDR3 nucleotides: TGTGCCAGCAGCTTAGGCGGACTAGCGGGATTCCAAGAGACCCAGTACTTC.

By share of the sample, this clone is medium-sized. CDR3 coding DNA: TGTGCCAGCAGCCAAGATTGGGCTAGCGGGCCCCACGAGCAGTACTTC. Encoded protein: CASSQDWASGPHEQYF. The rearrangement links TRBV4-2 to TRBJ2-7; TRBD2 matches 8 bases. Germline V gene sequence: CDR1 LGHNA, CDR2 YNFKEQ. V shed 0 bases, J shed 5 bases, and the junction held 9 bases outside the gene matches. The CDR3 contains 16 residues.

On this clone: Other DNA sequences in the same sample also yield this CDR3. V usage is TRBV18 and J usage is TRBJ2-1, with 15 bases that match TRBD2. The V segment lost 3 bases and the J segment 7 bases; nucleotides outside the gene matches: 4. This CDR3 region has 16 residues. Germline values: CDR1 KGHSH, CDR2 LQKENI. CDR3 loop: CASSPGLAGGSNEQFF. In DNA, the CDR3 is TGTGCCAGCTCACCGGGACTAGCGGGAGGCAGTAATGAGCAGTTCTTC.

The chain couples TRBV7-9 to TRBJ1-5; possibly TRBD1 for D (5 bases). CDR3 length: 13 amino acids. V shed 6 bases and J shed 1 base, with 7 bases lying between them. CDR1 and CDR2 (germline): SEHNR, FQNEAQ (reference sequence). The CDR3 DNA reads as TGTGCCAGCAGGGGGGTGAGCAATCAGCCCCAGCATTTT. Its translation is CASRGVSNQPQHF. Together with reference TRBV7-9 and TRBJ1-5, the CDR3 gives the full variable domain: DTGVSQNPRHKITKRGQNVTFRCDPISEHNRLYWYRQTLGQGPEFLTYFQNEAQLEKSRLLSDRFSAERPKGSFSTLEIQRTEQGDSAMYLCASRGVSNQPQHFGDGTRLSIL.

The chain combines TRBV19 with TRBJ2-7; 10 bases align to TRBD2. Trimming cost V 5 bases and J 2 bases; bases outside gene matches: 6. The CDR3 sequence is 15 residues long. Germline V gene sequence: CDR1 LNHDA, CDR2 SQIVND (reference sequence). The CDR3 spells CASSPGLAPAYEQYF. In DNA, the CDR3 is TGTGCCAGTAGTCCGGGACTAGCGCCTGCCTACGAGCAGTACTTC.

The J gene is TRBJ2-1, the V gene TRBV11-2; 8 bases match TRBD1. The germline CDR1 and CDR2 sequences are SGHAT and FQNNGV. The CDR3 is 15 residues long. V was clipped by 5 bases and J by 7 bases; unmatched bases: 10. For the CDR3, the DNA is TGTGCCAGCAGCCGCCGGGACAGGCAAAGTAATGAGCAGTTCTTC. Its protein product is CASSRRDRQSNEQFF.

This chain uses TRBV5-1 with TRBJ1-2, with TRBD1 matching 9 bases. V was pared by 3 bases and J by 4 bases, with 1 base of the junction left unmatched. Germline lookup yields CDR1 SGHRS and CDR2 YFSETQ. This CDR3 is built from 13 residues. CDR3 DNA: TGCGCCAGCAGCTGGACAGGGGCCTATGGCTACACCTTC. Protein product: CASSWTGAYGYTF.

J is TRBJ1-4 and V is TRBV5-1; 7 nucleotides agree with TRBD1. With V trimmed by 2 bases and J by 7 bases, 5 bases remained unmatched. This CDR3 comprises 14 residues. CDR1 SGHRS and CDR2 YFSETQ come from the germline V gene. CDR3 residues: CASSFSQGSEKLFF. The CDR3, as DNA: TGCGCCAGCAGCTTTTCACAGGGGAGTGAAAAACTGTTTTTT.

The V gene is TRBV28, the J gene TRBJ1-2; D is possibly TRBD1 (6 bases). Per germline, CDR1 MDHEN and CDR2 SYDVKM. This CDR3 has 14 amino acids. The V end lost 1 base, the J end lost 4 bases, and 10 bases lay between the germline ends. CDR3 coding DNA: TGTGCCAGCAGTTTATTGGGGGCTCGCTATGGCTACACCTTC. Translated: CASSLLGARYGYTF.

The V and J genes are TRBV6-2 or TRBV6-3 and TRBJ1-1; D not certain. Trimming removed 0 bases from V and 3 bases from J, with 11 bases in between. CDR1 and CDR2 from the germline V gene are MNHEY and SVGEGT. This CDR3 spans 15 amino acids. CDR3 residues: CASSYSSRGYTEAFF. As DNA, the CDR3 is TGTGCCAGCAGTTACTCGAGTCGGGGTTACACTGAAGCTTTCTTT.

The chain links TRBV15 to TRBJ1-4; 11 nucleotides align to TRBD1. CDR1 LNHNV and CDR2 YYDKDF come from the germline V gene (reference sequence). Losses at the gene ends were 3 bases for V and 6 bases for J; bases not matched to a gene: 9. The CDR3 is 17 residues long. CDR3 coding DNA: TGTGCCACCAGCAGTCGGGGACAGGGGGTCCGGGATGAAAAACTGTTTTTT. It yields the protein CATSSRGQGVRDEKLFF.

J is TRBJ2-6 and V is TRBV7-5. TRBV7-5 is annotated as a pseudogene. This CDR3 region has 22 residues. CDR3 sequence reads: CVRRIGSRSTPNRSSGANVLTF. The CDR3 DNA reads as TGTGTCAGAAGGATAGGGTCCAGGTCGACCCCAAATCGAAGCTCTGGGGCCAACGTCCTGACTTTC.

This clone was seen once. The gene calls are TRBV9 and TRBJ2-3, with 16 bases lining up with TRBD2. V lost 6 bases and J lost 4; bases outside the gene matches: 11. CDR1 and CDR2 from the germline V gene are SGDLS and YYNGEE. The CDR3 runs 18 residues. The CDR3 DNA reads as TGTGCCAGCACCTCAGGGAAGGGGACTAGCGGGAGGGCAGATACGCAGTATTTT. Encoded protein: CASTSGKGTSGRADTQYF.

This clone was recorded once. The rearrangement joins TRBV2 to TRBJ2-1; 10 bases match TRBD2. CDR3 length: 15 amino acids. The germline CDR1 and CDR2 sequences are SNHLY and FYNNEI. The V gene end was trimmed by 2 bases and the J gene end by 8 bases; junction bases not matched to a gene: 6. CDR3: CASSERLAGVHEQFF. The DNA for the CDR3 is TGTGCCAGCAGTGAACGCCTAGCGGGAGTTCATGAGCAGTTCTTC.

This rearrangement joins TRBV24-1 to TRBJ2-1, with a weak D call TRBD2 (6 bases). The V gene's germline CDR1 is KGHDR and CDR2 SFDVKD. The CDR3 runs to 13 residues. Trimming took 1 base from V and 10 from J, leaving 10 bases between them. The CDR3 DNA sequence: TGTGCCACCAGTGATTTTGGAGGGAGGGAGCAGTTCTTC. It is translated as CATSDFGGREQFF.

CDR3 amino acids: CASSPRLAGAYEQYF. CDR3 coding DNA: TGTGCCAGCAGCCCGAGACTAGCGGGAGCCTACGAGCAGTACTTC. V gene TRBV7-2 combines with J gene TRBJ2-7; 12 bases are a match to TRBD2. CDR1 and CDR2 (germline): SGHTA, FQGNSA. The CDR3 totals 15 residues. V was pared by 5 bases and J by 2 bases, with 4 bases of the junction left unmatched.

The chain couples TRBV29-1 to TRBJ2-1, with D perhaps TRBD1 (6 bases). V lost 5 bases to trimming and J lost 9 bases, with 14 bases between them. The length of the CDR3 is 12 residues. Germline lookup yields CDR1 SQVTM and CDR2 ANQGSEA. The CDR3 sequence: CSVPTGTGEQFF. CDR3 DNA sequence: TGCAGCGTTCCCACAGGGACCGGTGAGCAGTTCTTC.